This T cell receptor (beta chain) appears in the sequencing data of a study of blood T cell repertoires in COVID-19. Study summary: Donors in the United States, Italy and Spain gave samples during acute or convalescent COVID-19. The analysed material was cDNA or gDNA that came from T cells, B-cell-depleted T cells, or PBMCs.

This CDR3 has 14 amino acids. CDR1 and CDR2 (germline): MNHEY, SMNVEV (reference sequence). With 6 bases removed from V and 2 bases from J, the gap between germline ends came to 11 bases. Original handling: From reference gene primer amplification, estimates of nucleated cell counts were derived. Sequencing was performed with immunoSEQ multiplex PCR; in TCRdb, only in-frame clones are kept and a portion is missing. The V and J calls and the clone size are those of that table, but D and trimming were determined from the DNA. The sample yields fewer than 200,000 clones, approximately 90% seen once. The receptor's source is a middle-aged man who had recovered from COVID-19. Sample: peripheral blood. V usage is TRBV27 and J usage is TRBJ1-3; perhaps TRBD1 as D (6 bases). This CDR3 is CASRQQGPGNTIYF. Written as DNA, the CDR3 is TGTGCCAGCAGGCAACAGGGCCCTGGAAACACCATATATTTT.